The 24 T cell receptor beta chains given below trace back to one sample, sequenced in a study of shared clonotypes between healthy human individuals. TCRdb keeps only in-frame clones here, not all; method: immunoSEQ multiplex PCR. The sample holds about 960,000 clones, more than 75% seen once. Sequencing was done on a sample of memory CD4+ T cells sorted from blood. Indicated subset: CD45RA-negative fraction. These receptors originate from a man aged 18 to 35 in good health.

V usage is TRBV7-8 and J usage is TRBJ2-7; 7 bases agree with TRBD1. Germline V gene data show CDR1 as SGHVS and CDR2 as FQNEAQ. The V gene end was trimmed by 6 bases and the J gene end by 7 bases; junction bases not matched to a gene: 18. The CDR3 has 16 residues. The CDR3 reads CASRPRWTGGKEEQYF. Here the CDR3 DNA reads TGTGCCAGCAGGCCTAGGTGGACAGGTGGGAAGGAGGAGCAGTACTTC.

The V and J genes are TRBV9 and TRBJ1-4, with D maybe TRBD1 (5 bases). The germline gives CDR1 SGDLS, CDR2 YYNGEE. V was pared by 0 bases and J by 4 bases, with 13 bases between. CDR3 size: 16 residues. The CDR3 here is CASSVAIGDYNEKLFF. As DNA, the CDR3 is TGTGCCAGCAGCGTAGCTATCGGGGACTATAATGAAAAACTGTTTTTT. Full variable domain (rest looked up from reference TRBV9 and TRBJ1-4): DSGVTQTPKHLITATGQRVTLRCSPRSGDLSVYWYQQSLDQGLQFLIQYYNGEERAKGNILERFSAQQFPDLHSELNLSSLELGDSALYFCASSVAIGDYNEKLFFGSGTQLSVL.

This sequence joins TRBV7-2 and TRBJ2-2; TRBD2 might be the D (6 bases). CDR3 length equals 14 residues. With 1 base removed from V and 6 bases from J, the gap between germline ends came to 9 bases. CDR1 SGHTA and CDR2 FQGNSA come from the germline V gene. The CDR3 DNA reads TGTGCCAGCAGCTTAGAACTAGCTGCCGGGGAGCTGTTTTTT. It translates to CASSLELAAGELFF.

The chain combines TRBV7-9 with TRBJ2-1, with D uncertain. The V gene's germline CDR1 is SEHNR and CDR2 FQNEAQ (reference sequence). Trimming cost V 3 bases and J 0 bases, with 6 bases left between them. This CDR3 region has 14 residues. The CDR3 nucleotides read TGTGCCAGCAGCTTGCTGGTCTCCTACAATGAGCAGTTCTTC. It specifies CASSLLVSYNEQFF. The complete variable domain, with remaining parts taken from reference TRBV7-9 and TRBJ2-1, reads DTGVSQNPRHKITKRGQNVTFRCDPISEHNRLYWYRQTLGQGPEFLTYFQNEAQLEKSRLLSDRFSAERPKGSFSTLEIQRTEQGDSAMYLCASSLLVSYNEQFFGPGTRLTVL.

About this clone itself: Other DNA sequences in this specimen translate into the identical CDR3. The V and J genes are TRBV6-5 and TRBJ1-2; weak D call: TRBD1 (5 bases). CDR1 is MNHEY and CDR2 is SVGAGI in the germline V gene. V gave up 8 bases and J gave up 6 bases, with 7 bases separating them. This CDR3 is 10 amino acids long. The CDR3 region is CASRGDGYTF. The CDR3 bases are TGTGCCAGCCGGGGGGATGGCTACACCTTC.

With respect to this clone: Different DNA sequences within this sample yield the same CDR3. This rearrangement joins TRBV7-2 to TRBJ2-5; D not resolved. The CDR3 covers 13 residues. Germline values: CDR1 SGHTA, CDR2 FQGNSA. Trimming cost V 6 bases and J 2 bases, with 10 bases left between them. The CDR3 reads CASRAPVQETQYF. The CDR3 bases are TGTGCCAGCAGGGCCCCAGTTCAAGAGACCCAGTACTTC.

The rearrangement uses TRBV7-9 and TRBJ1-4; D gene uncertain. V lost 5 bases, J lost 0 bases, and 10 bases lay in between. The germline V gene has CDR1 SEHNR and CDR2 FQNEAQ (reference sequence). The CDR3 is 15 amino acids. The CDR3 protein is CASSQGLATNEKLFF. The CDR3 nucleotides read TGTGCCAGCAGCCAAGGACTCGCAACTAATGAAAAACTGTTTTTT. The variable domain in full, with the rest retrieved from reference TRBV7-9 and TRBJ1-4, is DTGVSQNPRHKITKRGQNVTFRCDPISEHNRLYWYRQTLGQGPEFLTYFQNEAQLEKSRLLSDRFSAERPKGSFSTLEIQRTEQGDSAMYLCASSQGLATNEKLFFGSGTQLSVL.

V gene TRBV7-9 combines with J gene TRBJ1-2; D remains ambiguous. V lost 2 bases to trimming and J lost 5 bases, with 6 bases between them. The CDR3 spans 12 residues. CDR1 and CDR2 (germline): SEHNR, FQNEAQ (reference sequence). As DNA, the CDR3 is TGTGCCAGCAGCTTAAACCGATATGGCTACACCTTC. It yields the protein CASSLNRYGYTF.

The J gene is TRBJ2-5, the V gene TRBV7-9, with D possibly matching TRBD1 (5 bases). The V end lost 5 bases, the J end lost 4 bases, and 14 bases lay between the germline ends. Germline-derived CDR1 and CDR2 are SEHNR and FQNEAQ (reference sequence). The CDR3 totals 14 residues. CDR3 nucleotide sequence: TGTGCCAGCAGCCAGGGCCAACCTCCAGAGACCCAGTACTTC. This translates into CASSQGQPPETQYF.

Here the CDR3 reads CASSTDQVTDEAFF. CDR3 bases: TGTGCCAGCAGCACCGACCAGGTAACAGATGAAGCTTTCTTT. This sequence joins TRBV5-4 and TRBJ1-1; D remains unclear. The CDR3 runs 14 residues. V was clipped by 4 bases and J by 7 bases, with 17 bases between them. Germline CDR1 reads SGHNT; CDR2 reads YYREEE (reference sequence).

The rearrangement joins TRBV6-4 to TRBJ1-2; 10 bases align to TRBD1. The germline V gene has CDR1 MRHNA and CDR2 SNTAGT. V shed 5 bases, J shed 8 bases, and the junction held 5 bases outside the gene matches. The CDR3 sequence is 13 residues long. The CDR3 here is CASSLTGGGGYTF. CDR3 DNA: TGTGCCAGCAGTTTGACAGGGGGCGGCGGCTACACCTTC.

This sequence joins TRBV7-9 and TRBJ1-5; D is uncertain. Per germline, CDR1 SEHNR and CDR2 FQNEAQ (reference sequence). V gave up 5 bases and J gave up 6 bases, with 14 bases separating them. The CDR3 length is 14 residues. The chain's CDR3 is CASSGISGVQPQHF. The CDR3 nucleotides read TGTGCCAGCAGCGGGATAAGTGGGGTTCAGCCCCAGCATTTT. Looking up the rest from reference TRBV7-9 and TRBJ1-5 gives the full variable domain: DTGVSQNPRHKITKRGQNVTFRCDPISEHNRLYWYRQTLGQGPEFLTYFQNEAQLEKSRLLSDRFSAERPKGSFSTLEIQRTEQGDSAMYLCASSGISGVQPQHFGDGTRLSIL.

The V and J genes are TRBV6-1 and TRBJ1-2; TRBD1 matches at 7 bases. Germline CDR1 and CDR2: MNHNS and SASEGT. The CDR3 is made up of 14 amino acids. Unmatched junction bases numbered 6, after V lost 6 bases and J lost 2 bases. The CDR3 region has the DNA TGTGCCAGCAGCCCGGGACAGCTCAACTATGGCTACACCTTC. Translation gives CASSPGQLNYGYTF.

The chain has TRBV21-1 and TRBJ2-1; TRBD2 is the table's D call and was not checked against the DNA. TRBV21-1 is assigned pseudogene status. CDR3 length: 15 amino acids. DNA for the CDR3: TGTGCCAGCAGCGACCGGGACTCCTCATACAATGAGCAGTTCTTC. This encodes CASSDRDSSYNEQFF.

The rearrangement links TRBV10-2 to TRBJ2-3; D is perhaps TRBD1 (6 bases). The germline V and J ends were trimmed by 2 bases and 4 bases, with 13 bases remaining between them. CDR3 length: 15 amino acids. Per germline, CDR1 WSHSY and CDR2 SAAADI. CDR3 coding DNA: TGCGCCAGCAGTGAGGTTGGCAGGGGATCAGATACGCAGTATTTT. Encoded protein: CASSEVGRGSDTQYF.

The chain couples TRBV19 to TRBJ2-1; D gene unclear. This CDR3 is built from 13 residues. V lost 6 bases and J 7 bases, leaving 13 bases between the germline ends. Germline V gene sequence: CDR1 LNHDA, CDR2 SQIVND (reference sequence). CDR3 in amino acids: CASRPVSQNEQFF. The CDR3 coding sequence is TGTGCCAGTAGACCTGTAAGCCAGAATGAGCAGTTCTTC.

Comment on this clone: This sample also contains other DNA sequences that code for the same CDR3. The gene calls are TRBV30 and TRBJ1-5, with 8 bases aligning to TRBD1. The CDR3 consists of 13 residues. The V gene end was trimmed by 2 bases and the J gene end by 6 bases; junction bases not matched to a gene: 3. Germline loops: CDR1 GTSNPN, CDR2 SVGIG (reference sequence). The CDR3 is CAWSQGAGQPQHF. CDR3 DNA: TGTGCCTGGAGTCAGGGGGCGGGTCAGCCCCAGCATTTT.

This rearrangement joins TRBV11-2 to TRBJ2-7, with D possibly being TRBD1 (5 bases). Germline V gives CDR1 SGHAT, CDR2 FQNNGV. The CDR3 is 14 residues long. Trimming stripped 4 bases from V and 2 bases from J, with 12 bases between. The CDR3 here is CASSSTQGTYEQYF. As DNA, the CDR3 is TGTGCCAGCAGCTCCACCCAGGGAACCTACGAGCAGTACTTC.

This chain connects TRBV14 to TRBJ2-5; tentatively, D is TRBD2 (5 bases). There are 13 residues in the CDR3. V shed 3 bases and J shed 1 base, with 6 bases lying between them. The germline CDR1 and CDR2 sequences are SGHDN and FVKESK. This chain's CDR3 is CASSHGLQETQYF. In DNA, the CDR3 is TGTGCCAGCAGCCACGGACTCCAAGAGACCCAGTACTTC. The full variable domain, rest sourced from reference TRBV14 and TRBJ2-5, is EAGVTQFPSHSVIEKGQTVTLRCDPISGHDNLYWYRRVMGKEIKFLLHFVKESKQDESGMPNNRFLAERTGGTYSTLKVQPAELEDSGVYFCASSHGLQETQYFGPGTRLLVL.

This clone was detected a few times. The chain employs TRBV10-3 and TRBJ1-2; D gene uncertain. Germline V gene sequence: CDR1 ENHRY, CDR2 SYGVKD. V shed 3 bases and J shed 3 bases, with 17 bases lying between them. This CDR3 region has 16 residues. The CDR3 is CAISDFGPPSDYGYTF. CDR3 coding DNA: TGTGCCATCAGTGATTTTGGCCCTCCCTCGGACTATGGCTACACCTTC.

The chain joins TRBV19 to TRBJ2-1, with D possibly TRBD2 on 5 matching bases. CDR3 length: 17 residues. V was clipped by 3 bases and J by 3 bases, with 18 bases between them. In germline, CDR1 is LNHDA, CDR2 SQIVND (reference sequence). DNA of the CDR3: TGTGCCAGTAGTATTTTCCTAAGCGGAGATCACTACAATGAGCAGTTCTTC. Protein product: CASSIFLSGDHYNEQFF.

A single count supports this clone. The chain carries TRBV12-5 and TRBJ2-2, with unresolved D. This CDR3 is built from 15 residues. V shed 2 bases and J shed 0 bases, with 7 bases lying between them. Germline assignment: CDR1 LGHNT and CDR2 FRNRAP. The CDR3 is CASGLRRTNTGELFF. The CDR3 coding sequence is TGTGCTAGTGGTTTGAGGCGGACGAACACCGGGGAGCTGTTTTTT.

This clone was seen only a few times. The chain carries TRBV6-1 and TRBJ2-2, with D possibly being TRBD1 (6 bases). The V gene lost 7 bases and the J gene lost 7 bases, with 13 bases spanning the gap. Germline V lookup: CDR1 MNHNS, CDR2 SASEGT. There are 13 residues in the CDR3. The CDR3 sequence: CASTGQIYGELFF. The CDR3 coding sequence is TGTGCCAGCACAGGACAGATTTACGGGGAGCTGTTTTTT.

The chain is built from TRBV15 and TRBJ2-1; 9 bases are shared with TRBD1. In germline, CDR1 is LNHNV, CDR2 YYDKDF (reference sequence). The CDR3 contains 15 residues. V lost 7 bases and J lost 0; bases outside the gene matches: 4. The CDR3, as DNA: TGTGCCACCAACAGGGGACAGGGCTCCTACAATGAGCAGTTCTTC. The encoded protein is CATNRGQGSYNEQFF.